This T cell receptor beta chain was sequenced during a study of blood T cell repertoires in COVID-19. Study as a whole: Researchers got acute and convalescent COVID-19 samples from the United States, Italy and Spain. PBMCs, B-cell-depleted T cells, or T cells were the source of the cDNA or gDNA that made up the material.

Trimming took off 5 bases at V and 4 bases at J, with 17 bases between the two ends. From germline, CDR1 is SGHTA and CDR2 FQGNSA. The CDR3 sequence is 15 residues long. Assay used: immunoSEQ multiplex PCR; TCRdb lists only in-frame clones, some missing. The sample consists of around 330,000 clones, about 88% of them appearing once. Cohorts were assigned according to the clinical history that participants reported. Cohort 3 recovered donors had two negative PCRs, clearance, or symptom resolution. The specimen was PBMCs or T cells enriched from blood (not recorded which). This receptor was identified in a woman aged 35 to 49 who had recovered from COVID-19. J is TRBJ1-2 and V is TRBV7-2; tentatively, D is TRBD1 (5 bases). The CDR3 DNA sequence: TGTGCCAGCAGCCCACTACCCGACAGTACCTATGGCTACACCTTC. It codes for CASSPLPDSTYGYTF.